These T cell receptor beta chains were read from a single sample in a study of response to subunit inactivated influenza vaccine. TCRdb reanalysed the RT-PCR reads using MiXCR and keeps one entry per CDR3 protein. In the table there are 450,000 to 600,000 distinct CDR3 sequences, approximately 6.9% of which are singletons. The sequencing here drew on PBMCs from blood, taken roughly 24 months after vaccination. The source is a man between 50 and 69 years old who received an inactivated influenza vaccine. Each CDR3 is given with its conserved first and last residue. A D gene is named only where the DNA matches it firmly. For some rows the clone size is stated as once, few or many, or as a class when expanded; others skip it.

CDR3 | DNA | size | J | V | D
CASRSDRMNTEAFF | TGTGCCAGCAGATCGGACAGGATGAACACTGAAGCTTTCTTT | . | TRBJ1-1 | TRBV6-4 | TRBD1
CASSQGGLAGGYRTDTQYF | TGTGCCAGCAGCCAGGGGGGACTAGCGGGGGGGTACCGCACAGATACGCAGTATTTT | . | TRBJ2-3 | TRBV4-2 | TRBD2
CARSSHLGGRGETDTQYF | TGTGCCCGCAGTTCCCATCTAGGGGGGCGGGGGGAAACAGATACGCAGTATTTT | . | TRBJ2-3 | TRBV12-3/TRBV12-4 | TRBD2
CASSLSSGLDTQYF | TGTGCCAGCAGTTTGTCTAGCGGTCTAGATACGCAGTATTTT | . | TRBJ2-3 | TRBV12-3/TRBV12-4 | TRBD2
CASSVGGWGTQETQYF | TGCGCCAGCAGCGTAGGAGGTTGGGGAACCCAAGAGACCCAGTACTTC | few | TRBJ2-5 | TRBV5-1 | .
CASSYRPGGTTDTQYF | TGTGCCAGCAGTTACCGTCCAGGGGGAACCACAGATACGCAGTATTTT | . | TRBJ2-3 | TRBV6-2/TRBV6-3 | TRBD1
CASSLELATGELFF | TGCGCCAGCAGCTTAGAGCTTGCCACCGGGGAGCTGTTTTTT | many | TRBJ2-2 | TRBV5-1 | .
CASSHNRVLELTYNEQFF | TGTGCCAGCAGCCATAACAGGGTTTTGGAACTTACCTACAATGAGCAGTTCTTC | . | TRBJ2-1 | TRBV11-1 | .
CATGANTGELFF | TGTGCAACAGGGGCGAACACCGGGGAGCTGTTTTTT | . | TRBJ2-2 | TRBV10-3 | TRBD1
CASSLGSGEQYF | TGTGCCAGCAGTTTGGGGTCGGGGGAGCAGTACTTC | many | TRBJ2-7 | TRBV28 | .
CATSTQGTTTTQYF | TGTGCCACCAGCACCCAAGGGACGACGACCACGCAGTATTTT | few | TRBJ2-3 | TRBV15 | .
CASTRGWNEKLFF | TGCGCCAGCACGCGGGGCTGGAATGAAAAACTGTTTTTT | many | TRBJ1-4 | TRBV5-1 | .
CSAVRRASYEQYF | TGCAGTGCCGTGCGGAGGGCCTCCTACGAGCAGTACTTC | . | TRBJ2-7 | TRBV20-1 | .